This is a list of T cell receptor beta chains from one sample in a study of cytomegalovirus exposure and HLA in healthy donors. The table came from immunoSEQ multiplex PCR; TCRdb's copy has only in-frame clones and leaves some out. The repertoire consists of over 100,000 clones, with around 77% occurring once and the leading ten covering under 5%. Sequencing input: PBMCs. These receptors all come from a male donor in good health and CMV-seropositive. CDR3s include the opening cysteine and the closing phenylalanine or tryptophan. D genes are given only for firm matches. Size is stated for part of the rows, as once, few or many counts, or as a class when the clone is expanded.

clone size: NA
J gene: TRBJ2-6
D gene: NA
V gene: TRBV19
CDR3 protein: CASRETAVSGANVLTF
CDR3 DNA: TGTGCCAGTAGGGAGACCGCAGTCTCTGGGGCCAACGTCCTGACTTTC

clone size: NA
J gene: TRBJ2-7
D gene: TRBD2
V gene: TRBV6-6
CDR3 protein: CASAQRRGGLDEQYF
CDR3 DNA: TGTGCCAGCGCCCAGAGGCGGGGGGGCCTGGACGAGCAGTACTTC

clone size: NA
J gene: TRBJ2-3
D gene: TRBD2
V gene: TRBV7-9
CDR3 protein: CASSLAEGRLAGQYF
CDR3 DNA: TGTGCCAGCAGCTTAGCGGAGGGGAGACTAGCGGGGCAGTATTTT

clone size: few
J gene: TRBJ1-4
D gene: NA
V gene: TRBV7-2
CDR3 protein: CASSLGGARTGEKLFF
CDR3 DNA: TGTGCCAGCAGCCTGGGAGGGGCCAGGACCGGTGAAAAACTGTTTTTT

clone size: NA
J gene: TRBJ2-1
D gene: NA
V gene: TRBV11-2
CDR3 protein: CASSWGASGGSYNEQFF
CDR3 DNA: TGTGCCAGCAGCTGGGGGGCTAGCGGAGGGTCCTACAATGAGCAGTTCTTC

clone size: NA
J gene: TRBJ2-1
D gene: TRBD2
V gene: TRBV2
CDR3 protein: CATARGTYNEQFF
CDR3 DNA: TGTGCCACCGCGCGGGGGACCTACAATGAGCAGTTCTTC

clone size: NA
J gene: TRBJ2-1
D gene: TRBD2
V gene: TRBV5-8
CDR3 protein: CASSGGESSYNEQFF
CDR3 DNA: TGTGCCAGCAGTGGGGGGGAGAGCTCCTACAATGAGCAGTTCTTC

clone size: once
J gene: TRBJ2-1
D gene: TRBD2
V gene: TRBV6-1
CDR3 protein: CASSDQGLASNEQFF
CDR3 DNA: TGTGCCAGCAGTGACCAGGGACTAGCTAGTAATGAGCAGTTCTTC

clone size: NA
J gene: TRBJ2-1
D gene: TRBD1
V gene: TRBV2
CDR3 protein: CASDVPGQGLVVGNEQFF
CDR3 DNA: TGTGCCAGCGACGTCCCGGGACAGGGACTGGTTGTTGGGAATGAGCAGTTCTTC

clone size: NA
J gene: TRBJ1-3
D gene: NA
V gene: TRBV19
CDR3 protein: CASSTNPYREVAGNTIYF
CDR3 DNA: TGTGCCAGTAGTACCAACCCCTACAGGGAAGTCGCTGGAAACACCATATATTTT

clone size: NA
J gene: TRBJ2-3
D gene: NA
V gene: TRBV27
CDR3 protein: CASSFSEGRRWYF
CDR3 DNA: TGTGCCAGCAGTTTCTCGGAGGGCCGGCGCTGGTATTTT

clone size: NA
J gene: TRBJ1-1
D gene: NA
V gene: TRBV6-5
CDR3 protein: CASGRNTEAFF
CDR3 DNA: TGTGCCAGCGGCCGGAACACTGAAGCTTTCTTT

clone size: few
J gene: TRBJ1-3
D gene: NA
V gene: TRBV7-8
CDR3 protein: CASRTGTSGNTIYF
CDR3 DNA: TGTGCCAGCAGGACCGGGACAAGTGGAAACACCATATATTTT

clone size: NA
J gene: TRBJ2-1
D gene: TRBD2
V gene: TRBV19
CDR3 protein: CASSIRSGGPNEQFF
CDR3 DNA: TGTGCCAGTAGTATTCGCTCGGGGGGGCCTAATGAGCAGTTCTTC

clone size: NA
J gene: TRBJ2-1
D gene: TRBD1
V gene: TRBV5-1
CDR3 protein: CASSPGQASSYNEQFF
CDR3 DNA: TGCGCCAGCAGCCCGGGACAGGCCAGCTCCTACAATGAGCAGTTCTTC

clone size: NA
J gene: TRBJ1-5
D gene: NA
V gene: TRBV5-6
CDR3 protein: CASSLGPDQPQHF
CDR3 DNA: TGTGCCAGCAGCTTGGGGCCCGATCAGCCCCAGCATTTT

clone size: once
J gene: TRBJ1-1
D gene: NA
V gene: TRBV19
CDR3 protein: CASSTGPRGTEAFF
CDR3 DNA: TGTGCCAGTAGTACAGGGCCGCGGGGGACTGAAGCTTTCTTT

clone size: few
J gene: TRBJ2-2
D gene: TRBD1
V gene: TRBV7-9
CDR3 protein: CASSRDRLNTGELFF
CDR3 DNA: TGTGCCAGCAGCCGGGACAGGTTGAACACCGGGGAGCTGTTTTTT

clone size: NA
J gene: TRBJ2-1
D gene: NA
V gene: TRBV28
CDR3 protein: CASSFGWGGGRSYNEQFF
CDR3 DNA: TGTGCCAGCAGTTTTGGATGGGGCGGCGGTCGCTCCTACAATGAGCAGTTCTTC

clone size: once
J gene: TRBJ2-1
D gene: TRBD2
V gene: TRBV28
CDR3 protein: CASTPVSAGALRRDEQFF
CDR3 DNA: TGTGCCAGCACCCCCGTCTCAGCGGGGGCCCTTCGGAGGGATGAGCAGTTCTTC

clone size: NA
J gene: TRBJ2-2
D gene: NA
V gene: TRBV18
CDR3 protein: CASSPSNTGELFF
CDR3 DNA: TGTGCCAGCTCACCATCTAACACCGGGGAGCTGTTTTTT

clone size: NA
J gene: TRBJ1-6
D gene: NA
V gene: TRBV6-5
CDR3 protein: CASSYRGGALSPLHF
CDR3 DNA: TGTGCCAGCAGTTACCGGGGGGGGGCCCTTTCACCCCTCCACTTT

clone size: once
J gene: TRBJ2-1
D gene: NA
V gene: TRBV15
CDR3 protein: CATSRGRRDNEQFF
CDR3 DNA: TGTGCCACCAGCAGAGGCCGGCGGGACAATGAGCAGTTCTTC

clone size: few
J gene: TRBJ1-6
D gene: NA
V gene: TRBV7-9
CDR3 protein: CSSSPGDTVNSPLHF
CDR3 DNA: TGTTCCAGCTCCCCAGGGGACACCGTTAATTCACCCCTCCACTTT

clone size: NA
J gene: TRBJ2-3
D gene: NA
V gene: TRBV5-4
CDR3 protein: CASSFDEEGRQYF
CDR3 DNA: TGTGCCAGCAGCTTCGACGAGGAGGGCCGTCAGTATTTT

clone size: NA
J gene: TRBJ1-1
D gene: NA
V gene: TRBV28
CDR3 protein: CASRGPEAFF
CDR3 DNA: TGTGCCAGCCGAGGCCCAGAAGCTTTCTTT

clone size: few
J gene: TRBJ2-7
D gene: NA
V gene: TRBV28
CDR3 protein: CASSLVGKAYEQYF
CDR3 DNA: TGTGCCAGCAGTTTGGTTGGCAAAGCCTACGAGCAGTACTTC

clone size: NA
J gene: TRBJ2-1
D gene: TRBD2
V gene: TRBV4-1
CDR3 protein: CASSQDDGTSGSKGYEQFF
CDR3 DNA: TGCGCCAGCAGCCAAGACGATGGGACTAGCGGGTCAAAAGGCTATGAGCAGTTCTTC

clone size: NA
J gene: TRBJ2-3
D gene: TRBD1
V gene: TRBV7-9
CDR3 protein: CASSPTGVDTQYF
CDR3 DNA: TGTGCCAGCAGCCCGACAGGGGTTGATACGCAGTATTTT

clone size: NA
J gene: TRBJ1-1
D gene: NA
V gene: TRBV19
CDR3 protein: CASKSEIEYTEAFF
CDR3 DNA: TGTGCCAGTAAATCCGAGATCGAGTACACTGAAGCTTTCTTT

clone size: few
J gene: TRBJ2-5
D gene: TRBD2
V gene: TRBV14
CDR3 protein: CASSPLAGGDETQYF
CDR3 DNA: TGTGCCAGCAGCCCCCTAGCGGGGGGTGACGAGACCCAGTACTTC

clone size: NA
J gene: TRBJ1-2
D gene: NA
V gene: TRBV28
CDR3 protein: CASSLGKNYGYTF
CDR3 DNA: TGTGCCAGCAGTTTGGGCAAAAACTATGGCTACACCTTC

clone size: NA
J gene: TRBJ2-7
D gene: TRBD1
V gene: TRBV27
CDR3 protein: CASSSPRTGIGYEQYF
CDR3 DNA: TGTGCCAGCAGTTCGCCCAGGACAGGGATAGGGTACGAGCAGTACTTC

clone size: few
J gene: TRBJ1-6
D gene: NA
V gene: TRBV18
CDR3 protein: CASSPPMSEGSPLHF
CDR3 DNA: TGTGCCAGCTCACCACCGATGAGCGAGGGATCACCCCTCCACTTT

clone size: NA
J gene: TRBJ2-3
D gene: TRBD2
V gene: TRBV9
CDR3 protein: CASSGTSGSPDTQYF
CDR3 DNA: TGTGCCAGCAGCGGAACTAGCGGGAGCCCAGATACGCAGTATTTT

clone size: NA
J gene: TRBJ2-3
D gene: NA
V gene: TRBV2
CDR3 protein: CASSDGGGTDTQYF
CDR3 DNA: TGTGCCAGCAGTGACGGCGGTGGCACAGATACGCAGTATTTT

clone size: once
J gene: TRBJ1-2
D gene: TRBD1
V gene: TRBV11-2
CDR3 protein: CASSSPRGGQGANYGYTF
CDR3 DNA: TGTGCCAGCAGCTCCCCCAGGGGGGGGCAGGGGGCGAACTATGGCTACACCTTC

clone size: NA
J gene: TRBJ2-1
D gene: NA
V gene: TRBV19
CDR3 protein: CASRFQGDEQFF
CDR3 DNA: TGTGCCAGTAGGTTTCAGGGCGATGAGCAGTTCTTC

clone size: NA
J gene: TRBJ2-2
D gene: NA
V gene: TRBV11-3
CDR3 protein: CASSFAVAGGELFF
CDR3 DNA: TGTGCCAGCAGCTTTGCAGTTGCGGGCGGGGAGCTGTTTTTT

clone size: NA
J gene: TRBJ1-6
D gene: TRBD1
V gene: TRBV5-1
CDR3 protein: CASRDRHSNSPLHF
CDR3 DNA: TGCGCCAGCAGGGACAGGCACAGTAATTCACCCCTCCACTTT

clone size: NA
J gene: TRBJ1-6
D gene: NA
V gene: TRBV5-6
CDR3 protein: CASSRIDSNSPLHF
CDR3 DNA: TGTGCCAGCAGCCGAATCGACTCGAATTCACCCCTCCACTTT

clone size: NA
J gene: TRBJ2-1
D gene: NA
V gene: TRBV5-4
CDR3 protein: CASSFPGTVGHEQFF
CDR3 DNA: TGTGCCAGCAGCTTCCCCGGGACTGTAGGCCATGAGCAGTTCTTC

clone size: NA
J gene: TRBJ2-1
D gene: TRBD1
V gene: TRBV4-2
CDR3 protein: CASSQVRQGAHEQFF
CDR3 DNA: TGTGCCAGCAGCCAAGTAAGACAGGGGGCCCATGAGCAGTTCTTC

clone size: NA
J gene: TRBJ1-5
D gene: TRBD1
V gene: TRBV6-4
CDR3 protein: CASSETGRQPQHF
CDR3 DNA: TGTGCCAGCAGTGAGACAGGGAGACAGCCCCAGCATTTT

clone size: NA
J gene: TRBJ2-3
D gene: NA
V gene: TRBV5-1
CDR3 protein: CASSLSRADTQYF
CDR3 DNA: TGCGCCAGCAGCTTGAGTAGAGCAGATACGCAGTATTTT

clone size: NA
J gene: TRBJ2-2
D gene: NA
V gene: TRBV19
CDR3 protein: CASIRTDSTGELFF
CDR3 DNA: TGTGCCAGTATTCGAACGGACAGCACCGGGGAGCTGTTTTTT

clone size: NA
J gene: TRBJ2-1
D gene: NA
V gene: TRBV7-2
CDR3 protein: CASSLAAGTFNEQFF
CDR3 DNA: TGTGCCAGCAGCTTAGCGGCCGGGACTTTCAATGAGCAGTTCTTC

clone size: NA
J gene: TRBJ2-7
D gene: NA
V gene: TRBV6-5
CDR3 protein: CASTGEEVSYEQYF
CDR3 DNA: TGTGCCAGCACGGGTGAAGAAGTCTCCTACGAGCAGTACTTC

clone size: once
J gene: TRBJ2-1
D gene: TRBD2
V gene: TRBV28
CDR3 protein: CASIISGGRNEQFF
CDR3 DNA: TGTGCCAGCATCATCTCGGGGGGGCGGAATGAGCAGTTCTTC

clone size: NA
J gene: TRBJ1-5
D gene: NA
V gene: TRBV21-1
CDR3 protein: CASSREGARDQPQHF
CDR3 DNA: TGTGCCAGCAGCCGTGAGGGGGCGCGGGATCAGCCCCAGCATTTT